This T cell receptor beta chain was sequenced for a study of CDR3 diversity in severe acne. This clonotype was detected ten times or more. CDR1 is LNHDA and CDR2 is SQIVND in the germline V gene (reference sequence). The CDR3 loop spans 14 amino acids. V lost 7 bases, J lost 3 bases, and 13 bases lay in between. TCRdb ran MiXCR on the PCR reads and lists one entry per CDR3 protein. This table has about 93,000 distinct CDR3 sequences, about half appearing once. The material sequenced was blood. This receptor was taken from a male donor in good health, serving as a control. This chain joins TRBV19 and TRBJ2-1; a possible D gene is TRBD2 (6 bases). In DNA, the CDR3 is TGTGCCAGTACAACGGGACTTGACTACAATGAGCAGTTCTTC. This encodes CASTTGLDYNEQFF.